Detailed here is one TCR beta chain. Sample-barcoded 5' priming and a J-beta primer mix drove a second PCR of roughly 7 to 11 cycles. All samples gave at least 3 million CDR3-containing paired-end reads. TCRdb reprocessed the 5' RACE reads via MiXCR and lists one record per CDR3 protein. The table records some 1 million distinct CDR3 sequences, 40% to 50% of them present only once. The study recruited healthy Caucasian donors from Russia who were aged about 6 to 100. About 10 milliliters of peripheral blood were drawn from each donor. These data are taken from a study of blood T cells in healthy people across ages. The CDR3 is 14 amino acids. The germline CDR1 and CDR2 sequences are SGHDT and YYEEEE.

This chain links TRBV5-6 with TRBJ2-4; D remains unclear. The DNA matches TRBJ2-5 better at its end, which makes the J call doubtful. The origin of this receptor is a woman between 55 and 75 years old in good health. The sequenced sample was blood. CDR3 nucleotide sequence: TGTGCCAGCAGCTTGGCGGCAGAACAAGAGACCCAGTACTTC. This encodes CASSLAAEQETQYF.